A single sample is the source of the 32 T cell receptor beta chains below, sequenced in a study of CD8 T cells in ankylosing spondylitis. Their antigens are not known. Notes on the study in general: Eight highly homologous variants made up a TCR beta motif, and this motif appeared characteristic of ankylosing spondylitis blood.

One entry per CDR3 protein results from TCRdb running MiXCR on the 5' RACE reads. Among about 450,000 distinct CDR3 sequences listed, 25% to 30% were seen once. The sequenced sample consisted of blood, either unsorted or a sorted T cell fraction (not recorded which). Every receptor here comes from a male donor with ankylosing spondylitis.

This clonotype came up many times. The J gene is TRBJ1-1, the V gene TRBV2; possible D gene TRBD1, 5 bases. The length of the CDR3 is 13 residues. Per the germline V gene, CDR1 is SNHLY and CDR2 is FYNNEI. Trimming removed 7 bases from V and 1 base from J, with 10 bases in between. CDR3: CASTAQGNTEAFF. The CDR3 nucleotides read TGTGCCAGCACCGCCCAGGGGAACACTGAAGCTTTCTTT.

This clonotype was observed a few times. This chain connects TRBV11-2 to TRBJ2-7, with TRBD2 matching 11 bases. Trimming removed 0 bases from V and 0 bases from J; junction bases left unmatched: 4. This CDR3 spans 17 amino acids. CDR1 and CDR2 (germline): SGHAT, FQNNGV. The CDR3 loop is CASSLDSGRALSYEQYF. CDR3 in DNA: TGTGCCAGCAGCTTAGATAGCGGGAGGGCTCTCTCCTACGAGCAGTACTTC. Filled out from reference TRBV11-2 and TRBJ2-7, the complete variable domain reads EAGVAQSPRYKIIEKRQSVAFWCNPISGHATLYWYQQILGQGPKLLIQFQNNGVVDDSQLPKDRFSAERLKGVDSTLKIQPAKLEDSAVYLCASSLDSGRALSYEQYFGPGTRLTVT.

This clonotype was observed a few times. The chain recombines TRBV7-9 with TRBJ1-2; TRBD1 aligns across 7 bases. This CDR3 spans 15 amino acids. Germline assignment: CDR1 SEHNR and CDR2 FQNEAQ (reference sequence). The junction had 6 bases not matched to a gene; V was cut back by 0 bases and J by 5 bases. DNA of the CDR3: TGTGCCAGCAGCTTAGCGATTGCAGGGGGTTATGGCTACACCTTC. Its translation: CASSLAIAGGYGYTF.

This clonotype was seen a handful of times. The chain links TRBV20-1 to TRBJ2-2; D gene ambiguous. CDR3 size: 14 residues. Trimming removed 6 bases at V and 3 bases at J, with 14 bases between. Germline assignment: CDR1 DFQATT and CDR2 SNEGSKA (reference sequence). The chain's CDR3 is CSAHSSADTGELFF. Written as DNA, the CDR3 is TGCAGTGCCCATAGCAGTGCGGACACCGGGGAGCTGTTTTTT.

The V and J genes are TRBV29-1 and TRBJ2-7, with a tentative D call TRBD2 (7 bases). Germline lookup yields CDR1 SQVTM and CDR2 ANQGSEA. CDR3 length: 12 amino acids. V was pared by 4 bases and J by 3 bases, with 10 bases between. The CDR3 DNA follows: TGCAGCGTTGCCGGGGGGCTCTACGAGCAGTACTTC. It codes for CSVAGGLYEQYF.

The J gene is TRBJ2-3, the V gene TRBV14; no reliable D call. CDR1 and CDR2 (germline): SGHDN, FVKESK. This CDR3 comprises 13 residues. V was clipped by 0 bases and J by 8 bases, with 9 bases between them. CDR3 sequence (DNA): TGTGCCAGCAGCCAAGATGAATGGGGTACGCAGTATTTT. Translation: CASSQDEWGTQYF. The whole variable domain, remainder taken from reference TRBV14 and TRBJ2-3, is EAGVTQFPSHSVIEKGQTVTLRCDPISGHDNLYWYRRVMGKEIKFLLHFVKESKQDESGMPNNRFLAERTGGTYSTLKVQPAELEDSGVYFCASSQDEWGTQYFGPGTRLTVL.

This clonotype was recorded a few times. The rearrangement uses TRBV4-2 and TRBJ2-3; a weak D match, TRBD2 (6 bases). Between the trimmed V and J ends, which lost 3 bases and 4 bases, there was a span of 8 bases. The CDR3 is 13 residues long. CDR1 is LGHNA, CDR2 YNFKEQ, per germline. CDR3 sequence: CASSHGRSDTQYF. As DNA, the CDR3 is TGTGCCAGCAGCCATGGGAGGTCAGATACGCAGTATTTT.

V usage is TRBV14 and J usage is TRBJ1-6; no definite D call. Germline V lookup: CDR1 SGHDN, CDR2 FVKESK. The CDR3 totals 13 residues. Trimming cost V 0 bases and J 10 bases, with 7 bases left between them. CDR3 amino acids: CASSQDAYSPLHF. Written as DNA, the CDR3 is TGTGCCAGCAGCCAAGATGCCTACTCACCCCTCCACTTT.

The rearrangement joins TRBV20-1 to TRBJ2-5; D may be TRBD1 or TRBD2 (5 bases each). CDR1 is DFQATT, CDR2 SNEGSKA, per germline (reference sequence). V was shortened by 6 bases and J by 9 bases, with 20 bases between the two germline ends. The CDR3 runs 13 residues. The CDR3 loop reads CSAGRQGLGAQYF. DNA of the CDR3: TGCAGTGCCGGGCGTCAGGGCCTGGGGGCCCAGTACTTC.

The chain joins TRBV24-1 to TRBJ2-7; TRBD2 matches 8 bases. This CDR3 region has 16 residues. Germline V gives CDR1 KGHDR, CDR2 SFDVKD. The V gene end was trimmed by 0 bases and the J gene end by 3 bases; junction bases not matched to a gene: 6. CDR3 in amino acids: CATSDLPAAGVYEQYF. The CDR3 nucleotides read TGTGCCACCAGTGATTTGCCGGCAGCGGGAGTCTACGAGCAGTACTTC.

The rearrangement joins TRBV5-5 to TRBJ2-5, with TRBD1 identical over 7 bases. CDR1 and CDR2 from the germline V gene are SGHKS and YYEKEE (reference sequence). The CDR3 has 14 amino acids. Unmatched junction bases numbered 3, after V lost 0 bases and J lost 4 bases. CDR3 sequence reads: CASSLAAGGETQYF. DNA for the CDR3: TGTGCCAGCAGCTTGGCGGCAGGGGGAGAGACCCAGTACTTC.

This clonotype occurred many times. The chain employs TRBV16 and TRBJ2-7; tentatively, D is TRBD1 (6 bases). The germline gives CDR1 KGHSY, CDR2 FQNENV. There are 14 residues in the CDR3. The V gene lost 5 bases and the J gene lost 0 bases, with 11 bases spanning the gap. The CDR3 loop reads CASSEDRNSYEQYF. In DNA, the CDR3 is TGTGCCAGCAGCGAAGACAGGAACTCCTACGAGCAGTACTTC.

The CDR3 DNA reads TGTGCCAGCAGCTTCGGGACAGGGATCTCCTACGAGCAGTACTTC. Translation gives CASSFGTGISYEQYF. This sequence joins TRBV11-2 and TRBJ2-7; TRBD1 matches 9 bases. Trimming at V came to 3 bases and at J to 0 bases, leaving 3 bases not matched to a gene. There are 15 residues in the CDR3. Germline V lookup: CDR1 SGHAT, CDR2 FQNNGV.

The J gene is TRBJ2-3, the V gene TRBV5-5; the D is unclear. Germline values: CDR1 SGHKS, CDR2 YYEKEE (reference sequence). The CDR3 is 14 residues long. V lost 0 bases, J lost 1 base, and 6 bases lay in between. The CDR3 loop is CASSLELRTDTQYF. CDR3 coding DNA: TGTGCCAGCAGCTTGGAACTCCGCACAGATACGCAGTATTTT.

The table lists this clonotype with many counts. The chain combines TRBV5-5 with TRBJ1-1; no reliable D call. The CDR3 spans 13 residues. Germline V gene lookup returns CDR1 SGHKS and CDR2 YYEKEE (reference sequence). The V gene lost 1 base and the J gene lost 4 bases, with 8 bases spanning the gap. The CDR3 nucleotides are TGTGCCAGCAGCTTGAGGATGGGCACTGAAGCTTTCTTT. Translated, it gives CASSLRMGTEAFF. Full variable domain (outside the CDR3, taken from reference TRBV5-5 and TRBJ1-1): DAGVTQSPTHLIKTRGQQVTLRCSPISGHKSVSWYQQVLGQGPQFIFQYYEKEERGRGNFPDRFSARQFPNYSSELNVNALLLGDSALYLCASSLRMGTEAFFGQGTRLTVV.

This clonotype was observed a handful of times. The rearrangement links TRBV5-8 to TRBJ2-7, with 10 bases fitting TRBD1. This CDR3 region has 12 residues. CDR1 SGHTS and CDR2 YDEGEE come from the germline V gene. J lost 5 bases, V lost 9 bases, and 5 bases had no gene match. For the CDR3, the DNA is TGTGCCAACCGGGACAGGGGCCACGAGCAGTACTTC. This codes for CANRDRGHEQYF.

Only a few counts were recorded for this clonotype. This chain uses TRBV5-1 with TRBJ1-1; no firm D call. V was trimmed by 0 bases and J by 0 bases, leaving 9 bases between them. The CDR3 sequence is 15 residues long. Germline CDR1 SGHRS, CDR2 YFSETQ. CDR3 in amino acids: CASSLDSFMNTEAFF. CDR3 DNA sequence: TGCGCCAGCAGCTTGGACAGTTTCATGAACACTGAAGCTTTCTTT.

This clonotype appeared a few times. The rearrangement joins TRBV20-1 to TRBJ2-4; 14 positions agree with TRBD2. Germline values: CDR1 DFQATT, CDR2 SNEGSKA (reference sequence). The trim removed 1 base at V and 3 bases at J, leaving 11 bases unmatched. There are 19 residues in the CDR3. CDR3 residues: CSARAGPGLAGEGKNIQYF. The CDR3 nucleotides read TGCAGTGCTAGAGCAGGACCGGGACTAGCGGGAGAGGGCAAAAACATTCAGTACTTC.

This clonotype was seen only a few times. The CDR3 bases are TGCAGTGTTCAACAGGGGGGATACGAGCAGTACTTC. Translated, it gives CSVQQGGYEQYF. This sequence joins TRBV20-1 and TRBJ2-7, with 8 positions matching TRBD1. The CDR3 is 12 amino acids. The germline V gene has CDR1 DFQATT and CDR2 SNEGSKA (reference sequence). Unmatched junction bases numbered 6, after V lost 7 bases and J lost 4 bases.

There are a few counts of this clonotype. Here the CDR3 reads CSARVSETQYF. CDR3 DNA: TGCAGTGCTAGAGTTTCGGAGACCCAGTACTTC. The chain links TRBV20-1 to TRBJ2-5; D is unresolved. V lost 1 base, J lost 5 bases, and 5 bases lay in between. Looked up from germline, CDR1 is DFQATT and CDR2 is SNEGSKA (reference sequence). The CDR3 runs to 11 residues.

The CDR3 is CASSLDPPGGAQYF. The CDR3 DNA sequence: TGTGCCAGCAGCTTGGATCCGCCCGGAGGGGCCCAGTACTTC. This sequence joins TRBV5-8 and TRBJ2-5; D possibly corresponds to TRBD2 (6 bases). This CDR3 is built from 14 residues. With 0 bases removed from V and 9 bases from J, the gap between germline ends came to 15 bases. Germline CDR1 and CDR2: SGHTS and YDEGEE. Combining the CDR3 with reference TRBV5-8 and TRBJ2-5 gives the whole variable domain EAGVTQSPTHLIKTRGQQATLRCSPISGHTSVYWYQQALGLGLQFLLWYDEGEERNRGNFPPRFSGRQFPNYSSELNVNALELEDSALYLCASSLDPPGGAQYFGPGTRLLVL.

This clonotype was seen a handful of times. The V call is TRBV24-1, the J call TRBJ2-1; 9 bases are shared with TRBD2. The CDR3 spans 16 residues. Germline V gives CDR1 KGHDR, CDR2 SFDVKD. J gave up 2 bases and V 4 bases, and 5 bases lay outside the gene matches. The DNA of the CDR3 is TGTGCCACCAGTGACATAGCGGGAGTCGCCTACAATGAGCAGTTCTTC. Amino acid sequence: CATSDIAGVAYNEQFF.

Ten or more counts support this clonotype. This chain links TRBV20-1 with TRBJ2-4, with TRBD1 identical over 7 bases. Unmatched junction bases numbered 4, after V lost 5 bases and J lost 0 bases. The CDR3 extends over 14 amino acids. In germline, CDR1 is DFQATT, CDR2 SNEGSKA (reference sequence). This CDR3 is CSAETGLAKNIQYF. DNA of the CDR3: TGCAGTGCTGAGACAGGGTTAGCCAAAAACATTCAGTACTTC.

This clonotype was counted only a few times. V is TRBV6-1 and J is TRBJ2-3; 8 bases are shared with TRBD2. This CDR3 region has 15 residues. Germline CDR1 MNHNS, CDR2 SASEGT. The V segment lost 7 bases and the J segment 0 bases; nucleotides outside the gene matches: 6. The CDR3 region has the DNA TGTGCCAGCACCTTTAGCGGGAAAAGCACAGATACGCAGTATTTT. Translating it yields CASTFSGKSTDTQYF.

The chain joins TRBV24-1 to TRBJ1-1; the D gene is possibly TRBD1 (5 bases). This CDR3 contains 15 residues. Germline V lookup: CDR1 KGHDR, CDR2 SFDVKD. Trimming removed 9 bases from V and 5 bases from J, with 21 bases in between. The CDR3 coding sequence is TGTGCCACCCGCAGACAGCGGGGTCGGAGGACTGAAGCTTTCTTT. It specifies CATRRQRGRRTEAFF.

This chain uses TRBV18 with TRBJ1-6, with D possibly being TRBD1 (6 bases). The germline V gene has CDR1 KGHSH and CDR2 LQKENI. The CDR3 has 13 residues. The V gene lost 6 bases and the J gene lost 5 bases, with 8 bases spanning the gap. CDR3 region: CASSKGDNSPLHF. In DNA form, the CDR3 reads TGTGCCAGCTCGAAGGGGGATAATTCACCCCTCCACTTT.

The chain joins TRBV5-6 to TRBJ1-2; D gene uncertain. The V end was cut by 0 bases, the J end by 5 bases, with 11 bases between. This CDR3 region has 14 residues. The germline V gene has CDR1 SGHDT and CDR2 YYEEEE. CDR3 amino acids: CASSLAGIPYGYTF. CDR3 bases: TGTGCCAGCAGCTTGGCGGGAATCCCTTATGGCTACACCTTC.

The chain links TRBV20-1 to TRBJ2-3, with 10 bases that match TRBD2. CDR3 size: 14 residues. Germline values: CDR1 DFQATT, CDR2 SNEGSKA (reference sequence). The V gene end was trimmed by 5 bases and the J gene end by 6 bases; junction bases not matched to a gene: 8. CDR3 sequence: CSAPSGTSVDTQYF. CDR3 bases: TGCAGTGCTCCCTCCGGGACTAGCGTCGATACGCAGTATTTT.

The sample holds a few counts of this clonotype. The rearrangement links TRBV6-2 or TRBV6-3 to TRBJ1-1, with D perhaps TRBD1 (5 bases). The CDR3 runs 13 residues. In germline, CDR1 is MNHEY, CDR2 SVGEGT. V was trimmed by 5 bases and J by 3 bases, leaving 10 bases between them. CDR3 DNA: TGTGCCAGCAGTGATACAGGTTACACTGAAGCTTTCTTT. It is translated as CASSDTGYTEAFF.

The chain is built from TRBV5-1 and TRBJ1-1; D remains unclear. The CDR3 consists of 13 residues. The ends were cut back, 5 bases at V and 6 bases at J, with 14 bases in the middle. Germline V gene sequence: CDR1 SGHRS, CDR2 YFSETQ. In DNA form, the CDR3 reads TGCGCCAGCAGTTTCCAGGACCGCCCTGAAGCTTTCTTT. Its translation is CASSFQDRPEAFF.

The chain recombines TRBV18 with TRBJ2-1; 9 nucleotides agree with TRBD2. CDR1 and CDR2 (germline): KGHSH, LQKENI. V shed 2 bases, J shed 5 bases, and the junction held 1 base outside the gene matches. This CDR3 has 14 residues. DNA for the CDR3: TGTGCCAGCTCACCAGCGGGAGGGGACAATGAGCAGTTCTTC. Translated: CASSPAGGDNEQFF.

CDR3 loop: CSARGQGTDTQYF. CDR3 sequence (DNA): TGCAGTGCTAGAGGCCAGGGGACAGATACGCAGTATTTT. The rearrangement uses TRBV20-1 and TRBJ2-3; weak D call: TRBD1 (6 bases). Germline CDR1 and CDR2: DFQATT and SNEGSKA (reference sequence). The V end lost 1 base, the J end lost 3 bases, and 8 bases lay between the germline ends. The CDR3 runs 13 residues.